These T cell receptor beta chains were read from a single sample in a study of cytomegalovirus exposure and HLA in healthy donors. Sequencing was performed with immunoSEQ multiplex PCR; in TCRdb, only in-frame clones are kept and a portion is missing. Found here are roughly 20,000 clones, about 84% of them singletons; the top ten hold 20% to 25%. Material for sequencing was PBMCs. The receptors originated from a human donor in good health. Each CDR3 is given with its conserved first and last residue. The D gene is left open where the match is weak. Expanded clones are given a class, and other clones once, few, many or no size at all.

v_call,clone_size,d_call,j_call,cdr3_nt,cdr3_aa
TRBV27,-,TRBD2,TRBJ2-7,TGTGCCAGCAGTCCGACTAGCCCCTCCTACGAGCAGTACTTC,CASSPTSPSYEQYF
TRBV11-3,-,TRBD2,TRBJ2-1,TGTGCCAGCAGCTCCTCCGGGACTACTCACAATGAGCAGTTCTTC,CASSSSGTTHNEQFF
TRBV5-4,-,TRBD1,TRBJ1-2,TGTGCCAGCAGCTTCCTGGACAGGCTTTCTAACTATGGCTACACCTTC,CASSFLDRLSNYGYTF
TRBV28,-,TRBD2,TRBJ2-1,TGTGCCAGCAGTCGGACTAGCGGGCCAACCTACAATGAGCAGTTCTTC,CASSRTSGPTYNEQFF
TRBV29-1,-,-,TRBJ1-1,TGCAGCGTGTCAGAGGGGAACACTGAAGCTTTCTTT,CSVSEGNTEAFF
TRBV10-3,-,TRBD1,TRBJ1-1,TGTGCCATCAGGGGGACAGCAGGCACTGAAGCTTTCTTT,CAIRGTAGTEAFF
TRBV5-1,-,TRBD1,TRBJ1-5,TGCGCCAGCAGATCGGTACCCCAGGGGGATCAGCCCCAGCATTTT,CASRSVPQGDQPQHF
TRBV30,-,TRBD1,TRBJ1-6,TGTGCCTGGAGTCAGGGGGTGGTTTCACCCCTCCACTTT,CAWSQGVVSPLHF
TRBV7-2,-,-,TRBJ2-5,TGTGCCAGCAGCTGGACAGCGGATGGGACCCAGTACTTC,CASSWTADGTQYF
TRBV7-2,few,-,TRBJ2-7,TGTGCCAGCAGCGATGACAGAGGCTCAGGGGACGAGCAGTACTTC,CASSDDRGSGDEQYF
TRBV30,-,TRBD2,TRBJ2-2,TGTGCCTGGAGCCACAGCGGGAGCGACACCGGGGAGCTGTTTTTT,CAWSHSGSDTGELFF
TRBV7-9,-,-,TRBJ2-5,TGTGCCAGCAGCCTCACCAGGGGAGCAATTCAGATTGAGGAAGAGACCCAGTACTTC,CASSLTRGAIQIEEETQYF
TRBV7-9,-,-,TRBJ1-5,TGTGCCAGCAGCTTAGGCAGGAGCAATCAGCCCCAGCATTTT,CASSLGRSNQPQHF
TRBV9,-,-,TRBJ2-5,TGTGCCAGCAGCGTAGAGGGGAACCACCAAGAGACCCAGTACTTC,CASSVEGNHQETQYF
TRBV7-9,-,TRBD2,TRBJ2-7,TGTGCCAGCAGTTCCAGCCTAGCGGGGCCTACCTACGAGCAGTACTTC,CASSSSLAGPTYEQYF
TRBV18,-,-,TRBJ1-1,TGTGCCAGCTCACCTCAAGCCATATCCTTGAACACTGAAGCTTTCTTT,CASSPQAISLNTEAFF
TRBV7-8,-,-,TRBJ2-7,TGTGCCAGCAGCACAGACGTTACGACGGTCTACGAGCAGTACTTC,CASSTDVTTVYEQYF
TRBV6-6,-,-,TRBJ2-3,TGTGCCAGCACCTACGGGGACACCCGTCAGTATTTT,CASTYGDTRQYF
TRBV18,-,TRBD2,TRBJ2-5,TGTGCCAGCTCACCTCAAACCACGACTAGCGGGAGTTCCAGACAGACCCAGTACTTC,CASSPQTTTSGSSRQTQYF
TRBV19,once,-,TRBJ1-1,TGTGCCAGTAGCCTACAGGACGCGAGGGAAGCTTTCTTT,CASSLQDAREAFF
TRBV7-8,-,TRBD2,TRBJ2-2,TGTGCCAGCAGCCCATGGGCCGGGAGGACGAGGGGCGGGGAGCTGTTTTTT,CASSPWAGRTRGGELFF
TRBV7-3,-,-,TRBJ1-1,TGTGCCAGCAGCCCCCGTGCAGGGCCGAACACTGAAGCTTTCTTT,CASSPRAGPNTEAFF
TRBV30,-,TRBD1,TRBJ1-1,TGTGCCTGGGGCACAGGGGGCTGGACTGAAGCTTTCTTT,CAWGTGGWTEAFF
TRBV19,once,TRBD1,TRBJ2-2,TGTGCCAGTGGGACAGGGGGGACCGGGGAGCTGTTTTTT,CASGTGGTGELFF
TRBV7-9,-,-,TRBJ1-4,TGTGCCAGCAGCCCACTGAATATACAGGCAACTAATGAAAAACTGTTTTTT,CASSPLNIQATNEKLFF